The next 9 T cell receptor beta chains were all read from a single sample in a study of shared clonotypes between healthy human individuals. Only CD45RO-negative cells positively selected for CCR7 counted as naive CD8 cells, so terminally differentiated effector memory CD45RA+ cells were excluded. Here immunoSEQ multiplex PCR was the method, and the copy in TCRdb shows in-frame clones only, minus some. The sample includes fewer than 700,000 clones, approximately 95% of them seen just once. Sample: naive CD8+ T cells sorted from blood. Receptors were obtained from a woman aged 25 to 45 in good health.

The chain joins TRBV7-6 to TRBJ2-1, with 12 bases fitting TRBD2. Germline V gene sequence: CDR1 SGHVS, CDR2 FNYEAQ. V shed 5 bases, J shed 7 bases, and the junction held 12 bases outside the gene matches. This CDR3 contains 17 residues. The CDR3 sequence: CASSPGASGRARNEQFF. The CDR3 DNA is TGTGCCAGCAGCCCCGGAGCTAGCGGGAGGGCCAGGAATGAGCAGTTCTTC.

This sequence joins TRBV27 and TRBJ2-7, with D possibly being TRBD2 (6 bases). The CDR3 loop spans 15 amino acids. The germline gives CDR1 MNHEY, CDR2 SMNVEV (reference sequence). The germline V and J ends were trimmed by 2 bases and 1 base, with 12 bases remaining between them. The CDR3 loop is CASSLSSGQSYEQYF. The CDR3 nucleotides are TGTGCCAGCAGTTTAAGTAGCGGTCAGTCCTACGAGCAGTACTTC.

This chain uses TRBV15 with TRBJ2-1; 8 bases map to TRBD2. The CDR3 covers 13 residues. After removal of 6 bases from V and 8 bases from J, the junction contained 6 bases not matched to a gene. The germline gives CDR1 LNHNV, CDR2 YYDKDF (reference sequence). The CDR3: CATRGGLVHEQFF. CDR3 bases: TGTGCCACCAGAGGGGGACTAGTCCATGAGCAGTTCTTC. Using reference TRBV15 and TRBJ2-1 for the parts outside the CDR3, the full variable domain is DAMVIQNPRYQVTQFGKPVTLSCSQTLNHNVMYWYQQKSSQAPKLLFHYYDKDFNNEADTPDNFQSRRPNTSFCFLDIRSPGLGDTAMYLCATRGGLVHEQFFGPGTRLTVL.

The chain carries TRBV30 and TRBJ1-5; tentative D call: TRBD1 (5 bases). This CDR3 is 15 amino acids long. V was cut by 1 base and J by 6 bases, with 16 bases left in between. Per the germline V gene, CDR1 is GTSNPN and CDR2 is SVGIG (reference sequence). The CDR3 DNA is TGTGCCTGGAGTGGGGACTCGGGGGGTGGTCAGCCCCAGCATTTT. Its translation: CAWSGDSGGGQPQHF.

The DNA for the CDR3 is TGTGCCAGCAGACGACAGGGCTACGAGCAGTACTTC. Translated: CASRRQGYEQYF. V is TRBV6-1 and J is TRBJ2-7, with 7 bases fitting TRBD1. Germline CDR1 reads MNHNS; CDR2 reads SASEGT. With V trimmed by 6 bases and J by 3 bases, 2 bases remained unmatched. CDR3 length equals 12 residues.

J is TRBJ2-2 and V is TRBV9; 9 bases line up with TRBD2. The CDR3 runs 16 residues. Germline V gene lookup returns CDR1 SGDLS and CDR2 YYNGEE. Trimming at V came to 4 bases and at J to 6 bases, leaving 10 bases not matched to a gene. The CDR3 DNA reads as TGTGCCAGCAGCCTAGCGGGGACTAGGTTCGCCGGGGAGCTGTTTTTT. Amino acids: CASSLAGTRFAGELFF.

The J gene is TRBJ2-5, the V gene TRBV7-6; either TRBD1 or TRBD2 may supply D (5 bases each). The DNA end is more similar to TRBJ2-7, so the J call may be wrong. The CDR3 sequence is 14 residues long. CDR1 is SGHVS, CDR2 FNYEAQ, per germline. The CDR3 DNA follows: TGTGCCAGCAGCTCCCTCGGGACCTCCTACGAGCAGTACTTC. It encodes CASSSLGTSYEQYF.

The rearrangement joins TRBV5-5 to TRBJ2-7; TRBD2 is a possible D gene (6 bases). There are 15 residues in the CDR3. Deletions cut 2 bases from V and 6 bases from J, with 18 bases between. Germline V gene sequence: CDR1 SGHKS, CDR2 YYEKEE (reference sequence). CDR3 bases: TGTGCCAGCAGCTTTCGGGACTCCTTAGCTCCCGAGCAGTACTTC. Translated: CASSFRDSLAPEQYF.

This rearrangement joins TRBV4-2 to TRBJ1-2; 8 bases match TRBD1. CDR1 and CDR2 (germline): LGHNA, YNFKEQ. The CDR3 spans 15 residues. Trimming cost V 1 base and J 6 bases; bases outside gene matches: 7. In DNA form, the CDR3 reads TGTGCCAGCAGCCAAGGAGGATCGGACAGGGATGGCTACACCTTC. Its protein is CASSQGGSDRDGYTF.